These T cell receptor beta chains were read from a single sample in a study of regulatory T cells in long-lasting Graves disease. TCRdb fed the multiplex PCR reads into MiXCR, producing one record per CDR3 protein. Altogether under 700,000 distinct CDR3 sequences are present, 15% to 20% being singletons, with the ten largest covering 20% to 25%. In addition, the sample was reused for a study of T cells in Graves' hyperthyroidism and ophthalmopathy.

The material was peripheral blood mononuclear cells (PBMCs), obtained at new diagnosis, from a patient treated with antithyroid drugs. The receptors derive from a woman aged 35-60 years with Graves disease. Each CDR3 is given with its conserved first and last residue. The D gene is left open where the match is weak.

J,D,V,CDR3
TRBJ2-1,TRBD2,TRBV24-1,CATSDWGGGASNEQFF
TRBJ2-7,NA,TRBV5-1,CASSNLGPNYEQYF
TRBJ1-1,TRBD1,TRBV5-1,CASSTGTGGNLYTEAFF
TRBJ1-4,NA,TRBV6-1,CASSRQASNEKLFF
TRBJ2-5,NA,TRBV6-1,CASSPRTEQETQYF
TRBJ1-2,NA,TRBV6-1,CASSGSGDPNYGYTF
TRBJ2-1,NA,TRBV12-3/TRBV12-4,CASSADRHNEQFF
TRBJ1-4,NA,TRBV5-5,CASSLVVRPGGEKLFF
TRBJ2-2,NA,TRBV7-2,CASTKGGRGVTGELFF
TRBJ1-5,NA,TRBV6-2/TRBV6-3,CASSEVLRQPQHF
TRBJ2-3,NA,TRBV13,CASSLGSTGTRGGDTQYF
TRBJ2-3,TRBD2,TRBV2,CASSPGTSGGTDTQYF
TRBJ1-5,NA,TRBV19,CASSIGSRSNQPQHF
TRBJ1-2,NA,TRBV11-2,CASSLGGEALGGYTF
TRBJ1-2,NA,TRBV29-1,CSVEDLLVGYTF
TRBJ2-1,NA,TRBV12-3/TRBV12-4,CRTVNKSSYNEQCF
TRBJ2-7,NA,TRBV11-2,CASSLDLEIGQYF
TRBJ2-1,TRBD2,TRBV20-1,CSASGLAIGRSYNEQFF
TRBJ1-2,NA,TRBV7-2,CASSFPGALYGYTF
TRBJ2-1,NA,TRBV24-1,CATSDLGTSNPPNEQFF
TRBJ2-5,NA,TRBV7-6,CASSWAGPETQYF
TRBJ1-6,TRBD1,TRBV10-3,CAISSDREAPLHF
TRBJ2-3,NA,TRBV5-4,CASSPRGFAADTQYF
TRBJ1-4,NA,TRBV27,CASSLNFQVNEKLFF
TRBJ2-3,TRBD1,TRBV12-3/TRBV12-4,CASTRDRVSDTQYF
TRBJ1-4,NA,TRBV29-1,CSVRQQGTNEKLFF
TRBJ1-5,NA,TRBV20-1,CSASPGGGVGNQPQHF
TRBJ1-6,NA,TRBV30,CAWNQGSRSPLHF
TRBJ1-2,TRBD1,TRBV3-1,CASSQLPGGDYGYTF
TRBJ2-3,NA,TRBV3-1,CASSQDGRGYTDTQYF
TRBJ1-1,TRBD1,TRBV28,CASSSSRGEDTEAFF
TRBJ1-2,NA,TRBV12-3/TRBV12-4,CASSFMYPTSNYGYTF
TRBJ2-7,NA,TRBV7-9,CASSKVGGGGYEQYF
TRBJ2-5,NA,TRBV5-1,CASSLGLTSETQYF
TRBJ2-5,NA,TRBV6-5,CASSYSLAQETQYF
TRBJ1-1,NA,TRBV20-1,CSAYRVPEAFF
NA,NA,TRBV6-1,CASMAGAQKQFF
TRBJ2-7,NA,TRBV2,CASSEMGVRGRDEQYF
TRBJ2-3,NA,TRBV6-2/TRBV6-3,CASSYMGRWGRTDTQYF
TRBJ2-5,NA,TRBV5-1,CASSSIGGSGETQYF
TRBJ2-7,TRBD2,TRBV27,CASSLGLAAAYEQYF
TRBJ1-6,NA,TRBV5-1,CASSFDGISNSPLHF
TRBJ2-2,NA,TRBV7-6,CASSFGLRGTGELFF
TRBJ2-3,NA,TRBV10-1,CASSERGRGRADTRYF
TRBJ1-1,NA,TRBV12-3/TRBV12-4,CASRRDTNTEAFF
TRBJ1-1,NA,TRBV3-1,CASRGRTEAFF
TRBJ1-1,NA,TRBV11-2,CASTLVGGTEAFF
TRBJ1-2,TRBD1,TRBV6-1,CASSEYGRGRMNYGYTF
TRBJ2-5,NA,TRBV7-9,CASSYGLGETQYF
TRBJ1-3,NA,TRBV6-1,CASNRALTSGNTIYF
TRBJ2-3,NA,TRBV7-3,CASSHAGGTQYF
TRBJ2-5,NA,TRBV24-1,CATSDAGTQETQYF
TRBJ1-2,NA,TRBV19,CASKESYGYTF
TRBJ2-1,TRBD1,TRBV5-1,CASSRDGTASYNEQFF